This section outlines one T cell receptor (beta chain) sequence together with its context. Antigen: not known. CDR1 is SGDLS and CDR2 is YYNGEE in the germline V gene. With 0 bases clipped from V and 4 bases from J, the junction kept 5 bases outside the gene matches. The CDR3 consists of 16 residues. The data are from a study of glioma-infiltrating T cells after dendritic cell vaccination. Study-level information: Dendritic cell vaccine was injected intradermally three times, biweekly.

Noted time point: after dendritic cell vaccination, including at tumor progression/relapse. The study's findings and limits: Longer survival after dendritic cell vaccination followed higher pretreatment TIL content.

The table came from immunoSEQ multiplex PCR; TCRdb's copy has only in-frame clones and leaves some out. The table has 90,000 to 140,000 clones, 90% seen once. The chain combines TRBV9 with TRBJ2-1; 9 nucleotides align to TRBD1. The source of this sequence is a human donor with glioblastoma. The source was blood, collected after dendritic cell vaccination. This chain's CDR3 is CASSVAGDRVYNEQFF. The CDR3 DNA reads TGTGCCAGCAGCGTAGCCGGGGACAGGGTGTACAATGAGCAGTTCTTC. Based on the CDR3 plus reference TRBV9 and TRBJ2-1, the full variable domain is DSGVTQTPKHLITATGQRVTLRCSPRSGDLSVYWYQQSLDQGLQFLIQYYNGEERAKGNILERFSAQQFPDLHSELNLSSLELGDSALYFCASSVAGDRVYNEQFFGPGTRLTVL.